This T cell receptor beta chain stems from a study of T-cell memory formation after mild COVID-19 (dated by TCRdb to the early 2020s). General notes on the study: Most TCR sequence clusters were specific to one of the two donors. Longitudinal TCRalpha and TCRbeta repertoire sequencing tracked T-cell clones expanding and contracting after mild COVID-19 in a couple of donors. Two young, previously healthy adult volunteers made up the cohort, one male and one female.

The germline V gene gives CDR1 as MGHRA and CDR2 as YSYEKL. The CDR3 holds 13 amino acids from the cysteine to the phenylalanine. Of the read, only the CDR3 DNA is kept; its 39 bases are in frame from base 1. V loses 0 bases, J loses 7 bases, and the germline ends lie 10 bases apart. PBMCs were isolated by Ficoll-Paque density gradient centrifugation. TCRdb shows the sequencer as Illumina NovaSeq 6000. cDNA libraries for TCRalpha and TCRbeta were prepared by 5'RACE using constant-segment primers, with sample barcodes and unique molecular identifiers added. RNA was extracted from every sample with Trizol reagent. Library amplification was performed in two PCR steps, and a second sample barcode and Illumina TruSeq adapters were introduced in the second step. Libraries were sequenced on an Illumina NovaSeq with 2 x 150 bp paired-end reads. Per the source publication's procedure: Reads were demultiplexed and collapsed into UMI-guided consensus sequences with migec v1.2.7. Using mixcr v2.1.11, the UMI consensuses were aligned to TRA and TRB V and J templates and assembled into clonotypes. Clonotypes were classified as expanded or contracted when called significant by both edgeR and NoisET, with noise models trained on biological replicates. For edgeR calls, the thresholds were a false discovery rate-adjusted p below 0.01 and a log2 fold-change of 1. As an exploratory analysis of dynamics, max-normalized trajectories of the 1000 most abundant clonotypes were examined with PCA combined with hierarchical clustering. The CD4 or CD8 phenotype of responding clones was assigned using the separately sequenced CD4+ and CD8+ repertoires. Starting from the raw public reads, TCRdb applied fastp trimming at Q25, assembled clones with MiXCR and retained in-frame beta chains. Under each unique CDR3 protein, matching rows form one entry showing the most common genes and DNA. TCRdb's processing, not the authors' own work, is the source of the V and J calls. For this sample the table gives about 150,000 distinct CDR3 sequences, of which approximately 26% were detected only once. The ten largest clonotypes hold around 22% of the sample.

What the research found in general, with its limitations: Only a couple of mild cases were covered by the study, and larger cohorts that include severe cases with pre-infection samples were considered necessary. SARS-CoV-2 specificity was not confirmed for the second-wave clones peaking on day 37. Contracting CD4+ clones were found mainly in CM and EM memory subsets, while CD8+ clones were enriched in EMRA. Clones contracting from day 15 to 85 had balanced CD4/CD8 phenotypes, while a second wave expanding from day 15 to 37 was biased towards CD4+. The detection of some responding clones in pre-infection memory suggests that pre-existing cross-reactive memory T cells joined the SARS-CoV-2 response.

This clonotype has only a few counts. What antigen it recognizes has not been identified. No base-level quality is on record; no much larger clone is a single base apart. The chain joins TRBV4-1 to TRBJ2-7; a confident D gene designation cannot be given. The sequence was collected from an adult woman who had mild COVID-19 (a few samples of this study predate the infection). The sample titles of this study are shuffled in the database, so cell type and time point are left out; the donor was told from shared clones. Sequencing was done on a sample of PBMCs or a T cell subset sorted from them (not recorded which). The CDR3 is CASSQEPAREQYF. The DNA sequence is given as TGCGCCAGCAGCCAAGAACCGGCTCGGGAGCAGTACTTC.